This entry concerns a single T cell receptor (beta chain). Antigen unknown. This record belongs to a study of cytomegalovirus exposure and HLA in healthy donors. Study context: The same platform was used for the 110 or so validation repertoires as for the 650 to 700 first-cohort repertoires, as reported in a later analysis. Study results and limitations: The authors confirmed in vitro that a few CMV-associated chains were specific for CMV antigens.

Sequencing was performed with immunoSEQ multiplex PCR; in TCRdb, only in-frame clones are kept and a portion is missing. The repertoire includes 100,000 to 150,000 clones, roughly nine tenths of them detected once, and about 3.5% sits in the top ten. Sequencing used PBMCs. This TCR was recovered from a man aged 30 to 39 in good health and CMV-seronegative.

The chain's CDR3 is CASSYDRGDTQYF. The CDR3 DNA reads as TGTGCCAGCAGCTACGACAGGGGAGATACGCAGTATTTT. The chain links TRBV5-4 to TRBJ2-3; 8 nucleotides line up with TRBD1. Germline V gene lookup returns CDR1 SGHNT and CDR2 YYREEE (reference sequence). The CDR3 runs 13 residues. Trimming cost V 3 bases and J 5 bases; bases outside gene matches: 2. The variable domain in full, with the rest retrieved from reference TRBV5-4 and TRBJ2-3, is ETGVTQSPTHLIKTRGQQVTLRCSSQSGHNTVSWYQQALGQGPQFIFQYYREEENGRGNFPPRFSGLQFPNYSSELNVNALELDDSALYLCASSYDRGDTQYFGPGTRLTVL.